This T cell receptor (beta chain) is drawn from a study of CD8 T cells in ankylosing spondylitis. General study points: Significant enrichment of disease-linked clones was reported in matched ankylosing spondylitis synovial fluid. Among TCR beta sequences, a motif of several highly homologous variants appeared characteristic of ankylosing spondylitis blood. Earlier studies detected some motif variants in reactive arthritis synovial fluid and blood.

With respect to this clonotype: Antigen specificity is unknown.

The CDR3 extends over 17 amino acids. V trimming: 2 bases; J trimming: 3 bases; junction bases outside the gene matches: 3. CDR1 LGHNA and CDR2 YNFKEQ come from the germline V gene. One entry per CDR3 protein, called by TCRdb with MiXCR from the 5' RACE reads. The data contain about 840,000 distinct CDR3 sequences, approximately 10% of them seen just once; the ten biggest clones take up more than 0.5%. The V and J genes are TRBV4-2 and TRBJ2-1, with TRBD2 identical over 14 bases. Input material: blood, either unsorted or a sorted T cell fraction (not recorded which). The TCR comes from a male donor with ankylosing spondylitis. The CDR3 nucleotides read TGTGCCAGCAGCCAATCGACTAGCGGGGGGGTCTACAATGAGCAGTTCTTC. Encoded protein: CASSQSTSGGVYNEQFF.